This T cell receptor beta chain comes out of a study of blood T cell repertoires in COVID-19. At the level of the study: COVID-19 samples from acute and convalescent phases originated in the United States, Italy and Spain. PBMCs, B-cell-depleted T cells, or T cells provided the cDNA or gDNA that made up the material.

CDR3 size: 15 residues. Germline-derived CDR1 and CDR2 are SEHNR and FQNEAQ (reference sequence). V shed 3 bases, J shed 3 bases, and the junction held 0 bases outside the gene matches. The authors' processing: For nucleated cells, counts were estimated from reference gene primer amplification. Using immunoSEQ multiplex PCR, the repertoire was profiled, and TCRdb retains in-frame clones only, with some absent. That table is the source of V, J and clone size, and D and trimming were worked out from the DNA. The table shows about 160,000 clones, with approximately 83% occurring only once. Material: peripheral blood. V and J are TRBV7-9 and TRBJ2-6; 9 bases align to TRBD1. The receptor was isolated from a man between 70 and 80 years old with acute or convalescent COVID-19. The DNA for the CDR3 is TGTGCCAGCAGCTTGACAGGGGGTGGGGCCAACGTCCTGACTTTC. Amino acid sequence: CASSLTGGGANVLTF.